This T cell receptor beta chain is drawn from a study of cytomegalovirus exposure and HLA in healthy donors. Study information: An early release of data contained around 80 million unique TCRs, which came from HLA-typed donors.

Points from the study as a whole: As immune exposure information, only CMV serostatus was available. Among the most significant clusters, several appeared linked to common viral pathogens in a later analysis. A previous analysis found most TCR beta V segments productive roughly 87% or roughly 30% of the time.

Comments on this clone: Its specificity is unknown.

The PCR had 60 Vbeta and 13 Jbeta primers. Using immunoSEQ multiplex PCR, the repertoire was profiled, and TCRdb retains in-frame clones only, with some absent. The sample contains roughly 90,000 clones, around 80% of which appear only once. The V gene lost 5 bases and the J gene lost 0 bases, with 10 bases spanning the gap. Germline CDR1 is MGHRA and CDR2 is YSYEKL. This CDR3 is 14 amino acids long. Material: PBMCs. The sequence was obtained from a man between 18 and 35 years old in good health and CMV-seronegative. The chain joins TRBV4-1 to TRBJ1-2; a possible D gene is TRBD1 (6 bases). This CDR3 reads CASSSDRTNYGYTF. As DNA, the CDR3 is TGCGCCAGCAGCTCCGACAGGACTAACTATGGCTACACCTTC.